The source of this T cell receptor beta chain is a study of OX40 agonist ivuxolimab in advanced cancers. Study observations and caveats: Averaging showed that CD8+ T cells had more expanded clones than CD4+ did. CD4+ and CD8+ T cells in blood underwent clonal expansion by week 6 at 0.1 to 3.0 mg/kg.

Samples were taken at baseline and on day 1 of cycles 4 and 7. CDR1 and CDR2 from the germline V gene are SGDLS and YYNGEE. The ends were cut back, 2 bases at V and 3 bases at J, with 4 bases in the middle. This CDR3 spans 12 amino acids. Using immunoSEQ multiplex PCR, the repertoire was profiled, and TCRdb retains in-frame clones only, with some absent. The sample yields fewer than 100,000 clones, 85% to 90% seen once. This clone was recorded a few times. The antigen is not known. The sequencing used CD4+ or CD8+ T cells sorted from blood, collected in a trial of the OX40 agonist ivuxolimab. The chain is built from TRBV9 and TRBJ2-3; no reliable D call. This TCR came from an adult with an advanced solid tumor such as melanoma, head and neck, liver or kidney cancer. This chain's CDR3 is CASSVLTDTQYF. CDR3 sequence (DNA): TGTGCCAGCAGCGTCCTAACAGATACGCAGTATTTT.